The present entry profiles one T cell receptor beta chain with its context. What it recognizes is unknown. This sample is drawn from a study of blood T cells in healthy people across ages. Study observations and caveats: The donors' CMV status was not determined, possibly confounding changes in expanded clonotypes.

Through a sample-barcoded 5' primer and a J-beta primer mix, a second PCR was run for roughly 7 to 12 cycles. TCRdb reprocessed the 5' RACE reads via MiXCR and lists one record per CDR3 protein. Of about 680,000 distinct CDR3 sequences in the sample, approximately 49% were seen once. V was cut by 2 bases and J by 1 base, with 9 bases left in between. The V gene's germline CDR1 is SGHTA and CDR2 FQGNSA. CDR3 length equals 16 residues. Sequenced input: blood. This TCR derives from a woman aged 60-75 years in good health. The chain is built from TRBV7-2 and TRBJ2-6; D is unresolved. Here the CDR3 DNA reads TGTGCCAGCAGCTTACCCGTGGCTTCTGGGGCCAACGTCCTGACTTTC. It specifies CASSLPVASGANVLTF.